Listed below are T cell receptor beta chains from one sample, sequenced in a study of patients and donors after allogeneic stem cell transplantation. TCRdb used MiXCR to reprocess the RT-PCR reads, holding one entry per CDR3 protein. The sample has around 170,000 distinct CDR3 sequences; more than 20% are singletons. Sequenced sample: blood, either unsorted or a sorted T cell fraction (not recorded which). These receptors all stem from a human donor who was either an allogeneic HSCT recipient or a stem cell or donor lymphocyte infusion donor (not recorded which). It is not recorded whose cells these are; they may come from a transplant donor. Each CDR3 is given with its conserved first and last residue. Each record gives: V gene, D gene, J gene, clone size, CDR3 protein, CDR3 DNA. D genes are given only for firm matches. Clone size is shown for a subset of rows, as once, few, many or a class of expanded clone.

TRBV5-1	.	TRBJ1-4	.	CASSLSRTENEKLFF	TGCGCCAGCAGCCTCTCCCGGACAGAGAATGAAAAACTGTTTTTT
TRBV7-2	TRBD2	TRBJ2-3	few	CASSLGLAGPWATDTQYF	TGTGCCAGCAGCTTAGGACTAGCGGGACCCTGGGCCACAGATACGCAGTATTTT
TRBV27	.	TRBJ2-1	few	CASSKSYNEQFF	TGTGCCAGCAGTAAGTCCTACAATGAGCAGTTCTTC
TRBV7-8	.	TRBJ1-6	.	CASSPRPPRNSPLHF	TGTGCCAGCAGCCCGCGGCCCCCGCGAAATTCACCCCTCCACTTT
TRBV12-3/TRBV12-4	.	TRBJ1-6	many	CASSPPGKGVAYNSPLHF	TGTGCCAGCAGTCCCCCGGGCAAGGGCGTCGCCTATAATTCACCCCTCCACTTT
TRBV29-1	.	TRBJ2-7	.	CSAAKPERQYEQYF	TGCAGCGCCGCGAAACCTGAGAGACAGTACGAGCAGTACTTC
TRBV5-1	.	TRBJ2-7	.	CASTPGASTHEQYF	TGCGCCAGCACCCCGGGGGCTAGCACCCACGAGCAGTACTTC
TRBV5-1	TRBD1	TRBJ1-4	many	CASGKDRVGEKLFF	TGCGCCAGCGGAAAAGACAGGGTCGGTGAAAAACTGTTTTTT
TRBV19	TRBD1	TRBJ1-1	.	CATETGGNTEAFF	TGTGCCACCGAAACAGGGGGAAACACTGAAGCTTTCTTT
TRBV3-1	.	TRBJ1-3	.	CASSQGGFRVTGNTIYF	TGTGCCAGCAGCCAAGGAGGGTTCAGGGTCACTGGAAACACCATATATTTT
TRBV12-3/TRBV12-4	.	TRBJ2-3	few	CASSPVKGGDTQYF	TGTGCCAGCAGTCCCGTTAAGGGGGGAGATACGCAGTATTTT
TRBV20-1	TRBD1	TRBJ1-6	.	CSARELQGVGSPLHF	TGCAGTGCTAGAGAGCTACAGGGGGTGGGTTCACCCCTCCACTTT
TRBV20-1	.	TRBJ1-5	few	CSARTDNSNQPQHF	TGCAGTGCCAGGACAGACAATAGCAATCAGCCCCAGCATTTT
TRBV12-3/TRBV12-4	.	TRBJ2-1	few	CASSPPSSNEQFF	TGTGCCAGCAGTCCCCCCTCCAGCAATGAGCAGTTCTTC
TRBV5-1	.	TRBJ1-4	few	CASSLGSWGEKLFF	TGCGCCAGCAGCCTAGGATCTTGGGGGGAAAAACTGTTTTTT
TRBV28	TRBD1	TRBJ1-2	.	CASNQNRGDYGYTF	TGTGCCAGCAACCAAAACAGGGGAGACTATGGCTACACCTTC
TRBV7-9	.	TRBJ2-3	few	CASSLVQGPDTQYF	TGTGCCAGCAGCTTAGTGCAGGGCCCAGATACGCAGTATTTT
TRBV13	TRBD2	TRBJ2-1	few	CASSFPGLAGQFF	TGTGCCAGCAGCTTCCCGGGACTAGCGGGGCAGTTCTTC
TRBV5-1	.	TRBJ2-3	.	CASSEERYYDTDTQYF	TGCGCCAGCAGCGAGGAGAGATACTACGACACAGATACGCAGTATTTT
TRBV12-3/TRBV12-4	.	TRBJ1-1	.	CASSAGVDEAFF	TGTGCCAGCAGTGCAGGGGTAGATGAAGCTTTCTTT
TRBV5-1	.	TRBJ1-1	many	CASSRGEGTEAFF	TGCGCCAGCAGCCGAGGGGAGGGCACTGAAGCTTTCTTT
TRBV12-3/TRBV12-4	.	TRBJ1-1	few	CASSLAGGYPTEAFF	TGTGCCAGCAGTTTAGCCGGAGGATATCCCACTGAAGCTTTCTTT
TRBV20-1	TRBD1	TRBJ2-7	.	CSARRTGYFGEQYF	TGCAGTGCTAGACGGACAGGGTATTTCGGCGAGCAGTACTTC
TRBV4-1	.	TRBJ2-7	few	CASSQGRSSYEQYF	TGCGCCAGCAGCCAAGGTCGAAGCTCCTACGAGCAGTACTTC
TRBV6-1	.	TRBJ1-4	few	CASSEWRVGEKLFF	TGTGCCAGCAGTGAATGGAGGGTTGGGGAAAAACTGTTTTTT
TRBV5-1	.	TRBJ2-3	few	CASSNGEADTQYF	TGCGCCAGCAGTAACGGGGAAGCAGATACGCAGTATTTT
TRBV29-1	TRBD1	TRBJ2-5	.	CSPWTGCAVTQYF	TGCAGCCCCTGGACAGGGTGCGCCGTGACCCAGTACTTC
TRBV29-1	.	TRBJ2-3	.	CSVEEWGVGVVTDTQYF	TGCAGCGTTGAAGAGTGGGGCGTGGGAGTTGTAACAGATACGCAGTATTTT
TRBV30	.	TRBJ2-5	.	CAGTQGVEETQYF	TGTGCCGGGACGCAGGGAGTGGAAGAGACCCAGTACTTC
TRBV20-1	.	TRBJ1-1	few	CSATSLMNTEAFF	TGCAGTGCTACCTCCCTCATGAACACTGAAGCTTTCTTT
TRBV5-6	TRBD1	TRBJ1-2	.	CASSCGDRQEINYGYTF	TGTGCCAGCAGCTGCGGGGACAGACAGGAGATTAACTATGGCTACACCTTC
TRBV25-1	.	TRBJ2-1	.	CASSEYPPGLGEQFF	TGTGCCAGCAGTGAATATCCCCCCGGCCTCGGTGAGCAGTTCTTC
TRBV3-1	TRBD2	TRBJ2-3	few	CASSFRTSGYTDTQYF	TGTGCCAGCAGCTTCAGGACTAGCGGTTACACAGATACGCAGTATTTT
TRBV5-5	.	TRBJ2-3	once	CASSLTGPLEATDTQYF	TGTGCCAGCAGCTTGACAGGGCCTCTGGAGGCGACAGATACGCAGTATTTT
TRBV10-3	.	TRBJ1-1	few	CAISESTGGVKAEAFF	TGTGCCATCAGTGAGTCGACGGGGGGCGTGAAAGCTGAAGCTTTCTTT
TRBV6-2/TRBV6-3	TRBD2	TRBJ2-7	.	CASSLIAGVSYEQYF	TGTGCCAGCAGTCTTATAGCGGGAGTCTCCTACGAGCAGTACTTC
TRBV5-5	.	TRBJ1-2	few	CASSLGTDYGYTF	TGTGCCAGCAGCCTGGGGACCGACTATGGCTACACCTTC
TRBV12-3/TRBV12-4	TRBD1	TRBJ2-7	.	CASGTRTGGYEQYF	TGTGCCAGCGGAACCCGGACAGGGGGCTACGAGCAGTACTTC
TRBV6-2/TRBV6-3	.	TRBJ2-7	few	CASSFGPGEQYF	TGTGCCAGCAGTTTCGGACCAGGGGAGCAGTACTTC
TRBV12-3/TRBV12-4	.	TRBJ1-2	.	CASSLAKALYGYTF	TGTGCCAGCAGTTTAGCAAAAGCCCTCTATGGCTACACCTTC
TRBV4-1	.	TRBJ1-3	many	CASSHPTDTIYF	TGCGCCAGCAGCCACCCCACGGACACCATATATTTT
TRBV28	.	TRBJ1-1	many	CASSYHPPGKDTEAFF	TGTGCCAGCAGTTACCATCCCCCGGGGAAAGACACTGAAGCTTTCTTT